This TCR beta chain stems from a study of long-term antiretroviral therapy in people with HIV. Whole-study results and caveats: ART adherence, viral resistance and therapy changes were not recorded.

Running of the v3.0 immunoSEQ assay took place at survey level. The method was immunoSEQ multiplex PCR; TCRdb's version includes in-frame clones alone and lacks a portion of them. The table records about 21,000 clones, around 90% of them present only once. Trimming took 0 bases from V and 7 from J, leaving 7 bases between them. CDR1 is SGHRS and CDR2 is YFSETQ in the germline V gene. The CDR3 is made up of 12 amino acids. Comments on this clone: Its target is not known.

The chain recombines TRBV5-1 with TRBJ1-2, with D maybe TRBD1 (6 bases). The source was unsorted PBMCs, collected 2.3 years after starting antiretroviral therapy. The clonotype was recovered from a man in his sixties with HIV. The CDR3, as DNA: TGCGCCAGCAGCTTGGAGGGGGGTGGCTACACCTTC. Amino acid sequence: CASSLEGGGYTF.